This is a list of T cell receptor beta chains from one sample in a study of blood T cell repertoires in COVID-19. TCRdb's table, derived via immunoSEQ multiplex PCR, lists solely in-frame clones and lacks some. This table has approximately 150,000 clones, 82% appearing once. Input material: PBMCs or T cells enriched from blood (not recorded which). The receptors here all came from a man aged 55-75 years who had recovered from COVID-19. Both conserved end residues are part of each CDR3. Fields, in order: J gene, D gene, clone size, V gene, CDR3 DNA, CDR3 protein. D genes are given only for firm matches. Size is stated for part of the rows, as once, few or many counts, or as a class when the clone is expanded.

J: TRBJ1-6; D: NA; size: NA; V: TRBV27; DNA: TGTGCCAGCAGGGGGGGGCCCAATTCACCCCTCCACTTT; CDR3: CASRGGPNSPLHF
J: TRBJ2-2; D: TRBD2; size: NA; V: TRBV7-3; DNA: TGTGCCAGCAGCCCCGGGACTAGCGGTGGAGGGCGATCCGGGGAGCTGTTTTTT; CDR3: CASSPGTSGGGRSGELFF
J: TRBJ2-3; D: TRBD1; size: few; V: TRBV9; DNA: TGTGCCAGCAGCTCACGGCCAGGGGGAGATACGCAGTATTTT; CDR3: CASSSRPGGDTQYF
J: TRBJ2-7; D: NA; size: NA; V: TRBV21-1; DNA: TGTGCCAGCAGCAAAGTTCCCGGGACAGGGGCCTACGAGCAGTACTTC; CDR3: CASSKVPGTGAYEQYF
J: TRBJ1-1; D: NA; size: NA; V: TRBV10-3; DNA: TGTGCCATCAGTGGGGAGGGCAGGAGGTACACTGAAGCTTTCTTT; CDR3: CAISGEGRRYTEAFF
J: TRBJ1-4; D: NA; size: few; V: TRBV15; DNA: TGTGCCACCAGCAGAGCGCGGGGAGCTAATGAAAAACTGTTTTTT; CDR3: CATSRARGANEKLFF
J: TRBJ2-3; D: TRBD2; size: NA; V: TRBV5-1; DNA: TGCGCCAGCAGCTTACAAGCGGGGAGCACAGATACGCAGTATTTT; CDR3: CASSLQAGSTDTQYF
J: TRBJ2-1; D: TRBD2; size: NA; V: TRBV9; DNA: TGTGCCAGCAGCGTAGCTAGCGGGCGACCCTACAATGAGCAGTTCTTC; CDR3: CASSVASGRPYNEQFF
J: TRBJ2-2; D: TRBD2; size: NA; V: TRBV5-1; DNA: TGCGCCAGCAGCTTGGGACTAGCGGGGGGGAACACCGGGGAGCTGTTTTTT; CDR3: CASSLGLAGGNTGELFF
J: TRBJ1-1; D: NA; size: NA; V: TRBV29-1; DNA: TGCAGCGTGGGTCGCGAGGGCACTGAAGCTTTCTTT; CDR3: CSVGREGTEAFF
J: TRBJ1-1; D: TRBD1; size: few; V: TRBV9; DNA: TGTGCCAGCAGCGTAGACCCCGGGACAGGGGTGGACACTGAAGCTTTCTTT; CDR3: CASSVDPGTGVDTEAFF
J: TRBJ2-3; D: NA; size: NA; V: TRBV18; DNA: TGTGCCAGCTCACCACTAGATGATACGCAGTATTTT; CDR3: CASSPLDDTQYF
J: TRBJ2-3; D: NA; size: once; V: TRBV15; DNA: TGTGCCACCAGCAGAGATTTTCCGTCAGATACGCAGTATTTT; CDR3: CATSRDFPSDTQYF
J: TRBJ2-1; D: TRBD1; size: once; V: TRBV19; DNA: TGTGCCAGTACCACCCCGTCCGGGACAGGGGGCAATGAGCAGTTCTTC; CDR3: CASTTPSGTGGNEQFF
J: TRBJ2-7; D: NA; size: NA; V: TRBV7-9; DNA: TGTGCCAGCAGCTTCCATTTGTCAGCCTACGAGCAGTACTTC; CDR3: CASSFHLSAYEQYF
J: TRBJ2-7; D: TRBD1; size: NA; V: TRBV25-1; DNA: TGTGCCAGCAGTGAAGGGACAGGGGATCCCTACGAGCAGTACTTC; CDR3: CASSEGTGDPYEQYF
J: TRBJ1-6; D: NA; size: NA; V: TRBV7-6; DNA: TGTGCCAGCAGCTTTCTCGGGGACTATAATTCACCCCTCCACTTT; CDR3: CASSFLGDYNSPLHF
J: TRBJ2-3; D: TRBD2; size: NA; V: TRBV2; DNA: TGTGCCACCTCTAGCGGGCCCGGGGATACGCAGTATTTT; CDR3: CATSSGPGDTQYF
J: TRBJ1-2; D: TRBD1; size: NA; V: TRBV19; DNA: TGTGCCAGTAGTAGCGGGGACGGACAGGGGAAATACTATGGCTACACCTTC; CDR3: CASSSGDGQGKYYGYTF
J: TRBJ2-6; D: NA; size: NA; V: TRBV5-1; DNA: TGCGCCAGCAGCTTGGGCCGGTCTGGGGCCAACGTCCTGACTTTC; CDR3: CASSLGRSGANVLTF
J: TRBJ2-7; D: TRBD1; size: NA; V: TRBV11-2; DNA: TGTGCCAGCAGCTTCCAAGGGGGCCTCACCTACGAGCAGTACTTC; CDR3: CASSFQGGLTYEQYF
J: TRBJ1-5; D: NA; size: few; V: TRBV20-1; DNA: TGCAGTGCTAGTAGTGGTCAGGGGTATCAGCCCCAGCATTTT; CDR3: CSASSGQGYQPQHF
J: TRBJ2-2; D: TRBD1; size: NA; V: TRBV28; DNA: TGTGCCAGCAGCTCTTCCAGGGGGCGCGGGGACACCGGGGAGCTGTTTTTT; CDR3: CASSSSRGRGDTGELFF
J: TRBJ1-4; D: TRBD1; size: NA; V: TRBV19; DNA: TGTGCCAGTAGTCCCTCGGGGACAGAAAATGAAAAACTGTTTTTT; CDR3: CASSPSGTENEKLFF
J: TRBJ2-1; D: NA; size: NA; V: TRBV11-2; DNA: TGTGCCACCACGTTAACCCGCGGTGAGCAGTTCTTC; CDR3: CATTLTRGEQFF
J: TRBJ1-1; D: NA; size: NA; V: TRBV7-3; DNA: TGTGCCAGCAGCTTAAACACCCACACTGAAGCTTTCTTT; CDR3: CASSLNTHTEAFF
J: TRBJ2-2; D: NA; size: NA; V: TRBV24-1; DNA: TGTGCCACCAGTGATTTCGAAGCGGGCAACACCGGGGAGCTGTTTTTT; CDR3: CATSDFEAGNTGELFF
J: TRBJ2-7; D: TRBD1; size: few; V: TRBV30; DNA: TGTGCCTGGAGTGGGGTTTTTAGGGGGCGATCCTACGAGCAGTACTTC; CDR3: CAWSGVFRGRSYEQYF
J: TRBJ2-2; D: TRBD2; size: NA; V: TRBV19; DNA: TGTGCCAGTAGTCGCCGAACTAGCGGGGGGCGAGTCGGGGAGCTGTTTTTT; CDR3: CASSRRTSGGRVGELFF
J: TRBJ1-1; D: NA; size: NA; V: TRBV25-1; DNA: TGTGCCAGCAGTGAATTGGGGCAGTCAACTCTCAACACTGAAGCTTTCTTT; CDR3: CASSELGQSTLNTEAFF
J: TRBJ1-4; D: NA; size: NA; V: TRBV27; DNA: TGTGCCAGCAAGGATTCAGGGAACTATGAAAAACTGTTTTTT; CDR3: CASKDSGNYEKLFF
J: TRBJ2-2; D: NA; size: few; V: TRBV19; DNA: TGTGCCAGTAACGTGAACAGGGCCGGGGAGCTGTTTTTT; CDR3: CASNVNRAGELFF
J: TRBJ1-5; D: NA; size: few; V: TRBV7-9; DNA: TGTGCCAGCAGCTTAGTAGACAGCACCCCCAATCAGCCCCAGCATTTT; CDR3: CASSLVDSTPNQPQHF
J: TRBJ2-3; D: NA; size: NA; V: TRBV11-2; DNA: TGTGCCAGCAGCCAACGACAGGACGATACGCAGTATTTT; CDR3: CASSQRQDDTQYF
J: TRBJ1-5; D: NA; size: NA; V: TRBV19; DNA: TGTGCCAGTAGTGGCACGGGGGACAATCAGCCCCAGCATTTT; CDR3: CASSGTGDNQPQHF
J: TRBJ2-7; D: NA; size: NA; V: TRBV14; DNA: TGTGCCAGCAGCCAAGAGGTGGTTTGGGGCAACTCCTACGAGCAGTACTTC; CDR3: CASSQEVVWGNSYEQYF
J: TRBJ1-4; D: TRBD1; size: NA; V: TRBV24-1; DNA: TGTGCCACCAGTGCGGGGGGACAGGGTAATGAAAAACTGTTTTTT; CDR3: CATSAGGQGNEKLFF
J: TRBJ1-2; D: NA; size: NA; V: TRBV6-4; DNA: TGTGCCAGCAGTGACCCCCAGGGGTTCGATGGCTACACCTTC; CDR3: CASSDPQGFDGYTF
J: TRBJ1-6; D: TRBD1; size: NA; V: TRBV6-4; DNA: TGTGCCAGCAGAAGGGACAGGTCCTTCCTCTCCTATAATTCACCCCTCCACTTT; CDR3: CASRRDRSFLSYNSPLHF
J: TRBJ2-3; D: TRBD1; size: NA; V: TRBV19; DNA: TGTGCCAGTACCGGGACAGGGGCTAGCACAGATACGCAGTATTTT; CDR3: CASTGTGASTDTQYF
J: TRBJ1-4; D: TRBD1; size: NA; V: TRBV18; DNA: TGTGCCAGCTCACAGACAGGGGAAAATGAAAAACTGTTTTTT; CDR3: CASSQTGENEKLFF
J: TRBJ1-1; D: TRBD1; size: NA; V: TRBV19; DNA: TGTGCCAGTAGCCCAACAGCGGAGACAGGGGAGAAAGCTTTCTTT; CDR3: CASSPTAETGEKAFF
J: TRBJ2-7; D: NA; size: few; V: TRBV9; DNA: TGTGCCAGCAGCGTAGGTGGGGCTGGCTACGAGCAGTACTTC; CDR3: CASSVGGAGYEQYF
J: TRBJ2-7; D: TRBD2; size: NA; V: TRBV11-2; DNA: TGTGCCAGCAGCTTAGAACCGGGGGGGCCCTACGAGCAGTACTTC; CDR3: CASSLEPGGPYEQYF